The 22 T cell receptor beta chains in this list originate from one sample, sequenced in a study of T cell repertoires in cytomegalovirus infection. TCRdb analysed the reads with MiXCR anew, one entry per CDR3 protein. The table includes hundreds of thousands of distinct CDR3 sequences, over 20% detected once. The material sequenced was CD8+ T cells from PBMCs. The receptor source for this set is a human donor in good health (CMV status not recorded). Some clones in this sample may be carry-over from other donors' samples.

In its sample, this clonotype was seen many times. The chain carries TRBV28 and TRBJ1-2, with TRBD1 as a possible D gene (6 bases). Trimming cost V 4 bases and J 4 bases, with 19 bases left between them. Germline V CDR1 and CDR2: MDHEN, SYDVKM. The CDR3 is 16 residues long. The CDR3 region is CASSSPSGGRGYGYTF. CDR3 DNA: TGTGCCAGCAGTTCCCCCAGTGGGGGGCGTGGCTATGGCTACACCTTC.

The chain uses TRBV5-5 and TRBJ2-1; 8 nucleotides line up with TRBD2. The CDR3 covers 15 residues. With 6 bases clipped from V and 8 bases from J, the junction kept 13 bases outside the gene matches. Germline V gives CDR1 SGHKS, CDR2 YYEKEE (reference sequence). The chain's CDR3 is CASTRMAGGLDEQFF. The CDR3 coding sequence is TGTGCCAGCACCCGGATGGCGGGGGGCCTCGATGAGCAGTTCTTC. The complete variable domain, with remaining parts taken from reference TRBV5-5 and TRBJ2-1, reads DAGVTQSPTHLIKTRGQQVTLRCSPISGHKSVSWYQQVLGQGPQFIFQYYEKEERGRGNFPDRFSARQFPNYSSELNVNALLLGDSALYLCASTRMAGGLDEQFFGPGTRLTVL.

This clonotype has a single count. The genes are TRBV28 and TRBJ1-5; 8 bases are shared with TRBD1. The CDR3 consists of 15 residues. Per the germline V gene, CDR1 is MDHEN and CDR2 is SYDVKM. Unmatched junction bases numbered 6, after V lost 4 bases and J lost 4 bases. The CDR3: CASSWPQGENQPQHF. CDR3 DNA: TGTGCCAGCAGTTGGCCACAGGGGGAGAATCAGCCCCAGCATTTT.

V usage is TRBV28 and J usage is TRBJ2-2; TRBD1 is a possible D gene (6 bases). The CDR3 extends over 12 amino acids. CDR1 is MDHEN and CDR2 is SYDVKM in the germline V gene. Trimming took 2 bases from V and 8 from J, leaving 6 bases between them. In nucleotides, the CDR3 is TGTGCCAGCAGTTTAGACAGGGGGGAGCTGTTTTTT. Its translation is CASSLDRGELFF. Drawing the rest from reference TRBV28 and TRBJ2-2, the complete variable domain is DVKVTQSSRYLVKRTGEKVFLECVQDMDHENMFWYRQDPGLGLRLIYFSYDVKMKEKGDIPEGYSVSREKKERFSLILESASTNQTSMYLCASSLDRGELFFGEGSRLTVL.

The chain is built from TRBV29-1 and TRBJ2-5; 7 bases are shared with TRBD1. Looked up from germline, CDR1 is SQVTM and CDR2 is ANQGSEA. The length of the CDR3 is 14 residues. V gave up 1 base and J gave up 5 bases; unmatched junction bases: 7. In DNA form, the CDR3 reads TGCAGCGTTGAAGTTGCTGACAGGGCGGAGACCCAGTACTTC. Its translation is CSVEVADRAETQYF.

This clonotype turned up a few times. The chain uses TRBV20-1 and TRBJ2-7; 8 nucleotides align to TRBD2. This CDR3 has 13 amino acids. The germline V gene encodes CDR1 DFQATT and CDR2 SNEGSKA (reference sequence). J gave up 3 bases and V 5 bases, and 6 bases lay outside the gene matches. The DNA of the CDR3 is TGCAGTGCTCATAGCGGGGCGGACTACGAGCAGTACTTC. Translated, it gives CSAHSGADYEQYF.

The rearrangement uses TRBV7-9 and TRBJ1-1; D may be TRBD1 (6 bases). Germline values: CDR1 SEHNR, CDR2 FQNEAQ (reference sequence). The CDR3 length is 16 residues. V dropped 0 bases and J dropped 4 bases, with 15 bases sitting between them. The CDR3 reads CASSLAGGGLGTEAFF. The DNA for the CDR3 is TGTGCCAGCAGCTTAGCAGGGGGGGGGCTTGGCACTGAAGCTTTCTTT.

In this sample, this clonotype turned up many times. J is TRBJ1-1 and V is TRBV7-6; possibly TRBD1 for D (6 bases). Trimming stripped 5 bases from V and 0 bases from J, with 16 bases between. The CDR3 runs to 16 residues. Germline CDR1 reads SGHVS; CDR2 reads FNYEAQ. This chain's CDR3 is CASSKRRTAMNTEAFF. The CDR3 DNA sequence: TGTGCCAGCAGCAAACGCAGGACAGCCATGAACACTGAAGCTTTCTTT. The full variable domain, completed using reference TRBV7-6 and TRBJ1-1, is GAGVSQSPRYKVTKRGQDVALRCDPISGHVSLYWYRQALGQGPEFLTYFNYEAQQDKSGLPNDRFSAERPEGSISTLTIQRTEQRDSAMYRCASSKRRTAMNTEAFFGQGTRLTVV.

The chain has TRBV28 and TRBJ2-6, with 9 bases fitting TRBD1. Germline V gene data show CDR1 as MDHEN and CDR2 as SYDVKM. The CDR3 runs 17 residues. The V and J ends lost 5 bases and 2 bases, in that order; junction bases with no gene match: 7. Here the CDR3 DNA reads TGTGCCAGCAGTCTCGGACAGGGGAGGACTGGGGCCAACGTCCTGACTTTC. Translation: CASSLGQGRTGANVLTF.

V and J are TRBV28 and TRBJ2-2; no reliable D call. CDR1 and CDR2 (germline): MDHEN, SYDVKM. V lost 1 base and J 7 bases, leaving 10 bases between the germline ends. The CDR3 runs to 14 residues. The CDR3 spells CASSLYRAGGELFF. CDR3 nucleotide sequence: TGTGCCAGCAGTTTATACCGGGCCGGCGGGGAGCTGTTTTTT.

The gene calls are TRBV9 and TRBJ1-1; D is perhaps TRBD1 (5 bases). Deletions cut 0 bases from V and 0 bases from J, with 9 bases between. Per germline, CDR1 SGDLS and CDR2 YYNGEE. The CDR3 is made up of 15 amino acids. The DNA of the CDR3 is TGTGCCAGCAGCGTAGCCGGGGACTTGAACACTGAAGCTTTCTTT. As protein: CASSVAGDLNTEAFF.

The sample holds a few counts of this clonotype. The CDR3 coding sequence is TGTGCCAGCAGTTCCACTCGGACAGGGCTCTCCTACGAGCAGTACTTC. Translating it yields CASSSTRTGLSYEQYF. The rearrangement uses TRBV28 and TRBJ2-7; TRBD1 matches at 8 bases. The ends lost 4 bases at V and 0 bases at J; junction bases unmatched: 8. The CDR3 length is 16 residues. CDR1 MDHEN and CDR2 SYDVKM come from the germline V gene.

A few counts support this clonotype. The chain uses TRBV27 and TRBJ2-2; 8 nucleotides line up with TRBD2. The CDR3 sequence is 15 residues long. Per the germline V gene, CDR1 is MNHEY and CDR2 is SMNVEV (reference sequence). The J segment lost 4 bases and the V segment lost 6 bases, leaving 7 bases of the junction unmatched. CDR3: CASSLIAGLTGELFF. The DNA for the CDR3 is TGTGCCAGCAGCCTCATAGCGGGGCTCACCGGGGAGCTGTTTTTT.

In its sample, this clonotype was seen a few times. The chain joins TRBV12-3 or TRBV12-4 to TRBJ1-3; a weak D match, TRBD1 (6 bases). Trimming took 6 bases from V and 7 from J, leaving 25 bases between them. The CDR3 has 17 residues. The DNA of the CDR3 is TGTGCCAGCAGCCCGCCCCCCCGGGACAACGGGGATAACACCATATATTTT. Its translation: CASSPPPRDNGDNTIYF.

The CDR3 here is CSVAGGPGRTYNEQFF. The CDR3 DNA reads TGCAGCGTTGCTGGGGGGCCGGGACGGACCTACAATGAGCAGTTCTTC. The gene calls are TRBV29-1 and TRBJ2-1, with D tentatively TRBD1 or TRBD2 (6 bases each). With 4 bases removed from V and 2 bases from J, the gap between germline ends came to 18 bases. CDR3 length equals 16 residues. Looked up from germline, CDR1 is SQVTM and CDR2 is ANQGSEA.

The chain is built from TRBV6-6 and TRBJ1-1; perhaps TRBD1 as D (5 bases). V lost 6 bases and J lost 5, with 13 bases in between. CDR3 length: 13 residues. Germline V gene lookup returns CDR1 MNHNY and CDR2 SVGAGI (reference sequence). The CDR3 spells CASRLTVKTEAFF. DNA for the CDR3: TGTGCCAGCAGACTGACAGTCAAAACTGAAGCTTTCTTT.

The rearrangement joins TRBV2 to TRBJ1-2; a weak D match, TRBD1 (5 bases). CDR1 is SNHLY, CDR2 FYNNEI, per germline. Trimming stripped 3 bases from V and 4 bases from J, with 12 bases between. This CDR3 is built from 14 residues. The CDR3, as DNA: TGTGCCAGCAGTGAGTGGGGGACGGGCTATGGCTACACCTTC. Its translation: CASSEWGTGYGYTF.

This clonotype was found a few times. The V and J genes are TRBV20-1 and TRBJ2-1; 7 bases are a match to TRBD2. The V and J ends lost 6 bases and 0 bases, in that order; junction bases with no gene match: 11. This CDR3 has 16 amino acids. Germline CDR1 DFQATT, CDR2 SNEGSKA (reference sequence). As DNA, the CDR3 is TGCAGTGCGATTTTCTGGCGGGGGTCCTCCTACAATGAGCAGTTCTTC. Amino acid sequence: CSAIFWRGSSYNEQFF.

This clonotype has only a few counts. The chain carries TRBV5-6 and TRBJ1-6, with D possibly TRBD1 on 5 matching bases. Between the trimmed V and J ends, which lost 4 bases and 4 bases, there was a span of 12 bases. This CDR3 has 15 residues. Germline V gene data show CDR1 as SGHDT and CDR2 as YYEEEE. The CDR3 region has the DNA TGTGCCAGCAGCCCGGGACCGCGTTATAATTCACCCCTCCACTTT. Its translation is CASSPGPRYNSPLHF.

The rearrangement uses TRBV25-1 and TRBJ1-1; 8 positions match TRBD1. The CDR3 has 13 amino acids. Germline V gene lookup returns CDR1 MGHDK and CDR2 SYGVNS. With V trimmed by 0 bases and J by 8 bases, 2 bases remained unmatched. CDR3: CASSEYRTGEAFF. The DNA for the CDR3 is TGTGCCAGCAGTGAATATCGGACAGGGGAAGCTTTCTTT.

The chain's CDR3 is CASSSNLAGGGSDTQYF. The DNA for the CDR3 is TGTGCCAGCAGCTCCAACTTAGCGGGGGGCGGGTCAGATACGCAGTATTTT. The chain recombines TRBV7-2 with TRBJ2-3; 10 bases fit TRBD2. The CDR3 runs to 17 residues. The V gene end was trimmed by 4 bases and the J gene end by 4 bases; junction bases not matched to a gene: 11. From germline, CDR1 is SGHTA and CDR2 FQGNSA. Variable domain in full (rest from reference TRBV7-2 and TRBJ2-3): GAGVSQSPSNKVTEKGKDVELRCDPISGHTALYWYRQSLGQGLEFLIYFQGNSAPDKSGLPSDRFSAERTGGSVSTLTIQRTQQEDSAVYLCASSSNLAGGGSDTQYFGPGTRLTVL.

This clonotype was counted a few times. J is TRBJ1-1 and V is TRBV7-2, with 7 positions matching TRBD1. This CDR3 contains 15 residues. Per the germline V gene, CDR1 is SGHTA and CDR2 is FQGNSA. J lost 3 bases, V lost 5 bases, and 9 bases had no gene match. CDR3 coding DNA: TGTGCCAGCAGCCCGATGGGGACAGAGTACACTGAAGCTTTCTTT. Its translation is CASSPMGTEYTEAFF. The whole variable domain, filled in from reference TRBV7-2 and TRBJ1-1, reads GAGVSQSPSNKVTEKGKDVELRCDPISGHTALYWYRQSLGQGLEFLIYFQGNSAPDKSGLPSDRFSAERTGGSVSTLTIQRTQQEDSAVYLCASSPMGTEYTEAFFGQGTRLTVV.